The 21 T cell receptor beta chains below come from one sample, sequenced in a study of blood T cell repertoires in COVID-19 (TCRdb year 2020). Receptors were amplified or captured by the immunoSEQ multiplex PCR assay. TCRdb re-hosts the immuneACCESS table, in-frame sequences only. Its copies lack some clones; in the studies checked, an unresolved V gene accounts for under half of them, and the cause for the rest is not known. The sample table contains 55,000 to 70,000 clones; only one count was recorded for roughly 87% of them. 3.4% of the sample is held by the ten biggest clonotypes. The sample comprised peripheral blood. The receptors were gathered from a woman aged 45-65 years with COVID-19, enrolled during active disease.

The V and J genes are TRBV19 and TRBJ2-5; TRBD2 aligns across 9 bases. The CDR3 consists of 16 residues. The germline V gene has CDR1 LNHDA and CDR2 SQIVND (reference sequence). The ends lost 6 bases at V and 5 bases at J; junction bases unmatched: 13. CDR3 sequence reads: CASSLGVAGESETQYF. The CDR3 region has the DNA TGTGCCAGTAGCCTGGGGGTAGCGGGAGAATCCGAGACCCAGTACTTC.

The gene calls are TRBV7-2 and TRBJ1-5, with a tentative D call TRBD1 (6 bases). Trimming removed 5 bases at V and 6 bases at J, with 14 bases between. Germline CDR1 and CDR2: SGHTA and FQGNSA. This CDR3 spans 14 amino acids. The chain's CDR3 is CASSPGTLFQPQHF. The CDR3 region has the DNA TGTGCCAGCAGCCCCGGGACATTGTTTCAGCCCCAGCATTTT.

The V gene is TRBV5-1, the J gene TRBJ2-7; TRBD2 might be the D (6 bases). Trimming cost V 4 bases and J 0 bases, with 14 bases left between them. The CDR3 totals 15 residues. The germline V gene encodes CDR1 SGHRS and CDR2 YFSETQ. The DNA for the CDR3 is TGCGCCAGCAGCCCGATCGGGGGTAGCTCCTACGAGCAGTACTTC. Residues: CASSPIGGSSYEQYF.

V usage is TRBV29-1 and J usage is TRBJ2-1, with 7 bases fitting TRBD1. V shed 0 bases and J 4 bases; nucleotides not matched to a gene: 9. The germline V gene encodes CDR1 SQVTM and CDR2 ANQGSEA. The CDR3 runs to 16 residues. CDR3 coding DNA: TGCAGCGTTGAAGAGATTAGAGGGGGCGAGTACAATGAGCAGTTCTTC. Translation gives CSVEEIRGGEYNEQFF.

The J gene is TRBJ2-7, the V gene TRBV6-5; D uncertain. Deletions cut 7 bases from V and 0 bases from J, with 7 bases between. This CDR3 has 12 residues. Germline CDR1 MNHEY, CDR2 SVGAGI. Here the CDR3 reads CASNGFSYEQYF. CDR3 sequence (DNA): TGTGCCAGCAACGGGTTCTCCTACGAGCAGTACTTC.

V and J are TRBV6-6 and TRBJ2-2, with 7 bases matching TRBD2. The CDR3 contains 16 residues. V lost 6 bases to trimming and J lost 0 bases; unmatched junction nucleotides: 7. Germline V gene data show CDR1 as MNHNY and CDR2 as SVGAGI (reference sequence). CDR3 coding DNA: TGTGCCAGCAGGGCCGGACGGGGGGCGAACACCGGGGAGCTGTTTTTT. This codes for CASRAGRGANTGELFF.

This clone has only one observation. CDR3 bases: TGCAGCGTTGAGTATAGTGTGGGGCTTTTGGAGACCCAGTACTTC. Translated, it gives CSVEYSVGLLETQYF. V usage is TRBV29-1 and J usage is TRBJ2-5; tentative D call: TRBD1 (5 bases). V lost 3 bases and J lost 5, with 19 bases in between. CDR3 length: 15 residues. Germline V gene data show CDR1 as SQVTM and CDR2 as ANQGSEA.

This chain links TRBV15 with TRBJ2-7; the match to TRBD1 covers 7 bases. Trimming took 0 bases from V and 2 from J; bases not matched to a gene: 10. Looked up from germline, CDR1 is LNHNV and CDR2 is YYDKDF (reference sequence). The CDR3 length is 17 residues. CDR3 nucleotide sequence: TGTGCCACCAGCAGAGATCAGGGGACAGTCCTTGCCTACGAGCAGTACTTC. Encoded protein: CATSRDQGTVLAYEQYF. Drawing the rest from reference TRBV15 and TRBJ2-7, the complete variable domain is DAMVIQNPRYQVTQFGKPVTLSCSQTLNHNVMYWYQQKSSQAPKLLFHYYDKDFNNEADTPDNFQSRRPNTSFCFLDIRSPGLGDTAMYLCATSRDQGTVLAYEQYFGPGTRLTVT.

The chain combines TRBV30 with TRBJ1-4; D uncertain. Per germline, CDR1 GTSNPN and CDR2 SVGIG (reference sequence). Trimming took 4 bases from V and 5 from J, leaving 11 bases between them. The CDR3 covers 13 residues. The CDR3 reads CAWNGRENEKLFF. For the CDR3, the DNA is TGTGCCTGGAACGGGAGAGAGAATGAAAAACTGTTTTTT. The full variable domain, its missing parts supplied by reference TRBV30 and TRBJ1-4, is SQTIHQWPATLVQPVGSPLSLECTVEGTSNPNLYWYRQAAGRGLQLLFYSVGIGQISSEVPQNLSASRPQDRQFILSSKKLLLSDSGFYLCAWNGRENEKLFFGSGTQLSVL.

The rearrangement joins TRBV3-1 (or the pseudogene TRBV3-2) to TRBJ2-2; 8 bases map to TRBD1. This CDR3 has 17 amino acids. The germline V gene encodes CDR1 LGHDT and CDR2 YNNKEL (reference sequence). The V and J ends lost 0 bases and 6 bases, in that order; junction bases with no gene match: 9. CDR3 protein: CASSQDYQDREPGELFF. The CDR3 region has the DNA TGTGCCAGCAGCCAAGACTACCAGGACAGGGAACCCGGGGAGCTGTTTTTT.

V and J are TRBV28 and TRBJ2-4, with 8 bases matching TRBD2. The germline V gene has CDR1 MDHEN and CDR2 SYDVKM. Trimming at V came to 6 bases and at J to 0 bases, leaving 16 bases not matched to a gene. This CDR3 has 19 residues. For the CDR3, the DNA is TGTGCCAGCAGCTCGAGCCCATTACTTAGCGGGAAAGCCAAAAACATTCAGTACTTC. Amino acids: CASSSSPLLSGKAKNIQYF.

The J gene is TRBJ1-5, the V gene TRBV7-8, with D possibly being TRBD1 (6 bases). V lost 4 bases to trimming and J lost 0 bases, with 13 bases between them. Germline V gene sequence: CDR1 SGHVS, CDR2 FQNEAQ. The CDR3 spans 16 residues. DNA of the CDR3: TGTGCCAGCAGCTCACTGGACAGTTATAGCAATCAGCCCCAGCATTTT. Protein: CASSSLDSYSNQPQHF.

V gene TRBV11-2 combines with J gene TRBJ1-4; 7 bases map to TRBD1. CDR1 and CDR2 (germline): SGHAT, FQNNGV. V was clipped by 5 bases and J by 3 bases; unmatched bases: 6. CDR3 length: 15 amino acids. This CDR3 reads CASSRITGANEKLFF. The CDR3 DNA is TGTGCCAGCAGCCGTATAACAGGGGCTAATGAAAAACTGTTTTTT. Full variable domain (remainder filled in from reference TRBV11-2 and TRBJ1-4): EAGVAQSPRYKIIEKRQSVAFWCNPISGHATLYWYQQILGQGPKLLIQFQNNGVVDDSQLPKDRFSAERLKGVDSTLKIQPAKLEDSAVYLCASSRITGANEKLFFGSGTQLSVL.

The chain joins TRBV30 to TRBJ1-2; D possibly corresponds to TRBD1 (5 bases). The V end lost 0 bases, the J end lost 4 bases, and 18 bases lay between the germline ends. The CDR3 loop spans 16 amino acids. CDR1 and CDR2 from the germline V gene are GTSNPN and SVGIG (reference sequence). The CDR3 spells CAWSVKGRGDFYGYTF. The CDR3 nucleotides are TGTGCCTGGAGTGTTAAAGGGCGGGGGGACTTCTATGGCTACACCTTC. The full variable domain, its missing parts supplied by reference TRBV30 and TRBJ1-2, is SQTIHQWPATLVQPVGSPLSLECTVEGTSNPNLYWYRQAAGRGLQLLFYSVGIGQISSEVPQNLSASRPQDRQFILSSKKLLLSDSGFYLCAWSVKGRGDFYGYTFGSGTRLTVV.

This clone was found once. CDR3 bases: TGTGCCAGCAGCTTAAGGGGAGGGTTGGGGGAGCCCCAGCATTTT. The encoded protein is CASSLRGGLGEPQHF. The chain carries TRBV7-3 and TRBJ1-5; possible D gene TRBD1, 5 bases. The CDR3 runs to 15 residues. V was clipped by 1 base and J by 8 bases, with 15 bases between them. Germline CDR1 is SGHTA and CDR2 is FQGTGA.

V usage is TRBV10-1 and J usage is TRBJ2-1; the match to TRBD2 covers 13 bases. This CDR3 has 22 amino acids. Germline V gene data show CDR1 as WNHNN and CDR2 as SYGVQD (reference sequence). The ends lost 0 bases at V and 8 bases at J; junction bases unmatched: 22. The CDR3 DNA reads as TGCGCCAGCAGTGAGTCCGACAGTGGACAAGACCACGGACTAGCGGGAGTCGATGAGCAGTTCTTC. This sequence encodes CASSESDSGQDHGLAGVDEQFF.

This chain joins TRBV18 and TRBJ2-2; possibly TRBD2 for D (5 bases). Germline loops: CDR1 KGHSH, CDR2 LQKENI. The germline V and J ends were trimmed by 5 bases and 0 bases, with 19 bases remaining between them. CDR3 size: 18 residues. The CDR3 loop reads CASSFRTGMSTNTGELFF. The CDR3 DNA sequence: TGTGCCAGCTCATTCCGGACGGGAATGAGTACGAACACCGGGGAGCTGTTTTTT.

The chain joins TRBV11-3 to TRBJ2-3; D may be TRBD2 (6 bases). The CDR3 length is 16 residues. V was clipped by 5 bases and J by 2 bases, with 17 bases between them. CDR1 is SGHNT, CDR2 YENEEA, per germline. CDR3 protein: CASSPGTLTLTDTQYF. CDR3 sequence (DNA): TGTGCCAGCAGCCCCGGGACTCTTACGCTCACAGATACGCAGTATTTT.

The V gene is TRBV28, the J gene TRBJ2-7, with D possibly being TRBD1 (8 bases). CDR1 is MDHEN, CDR2 SYDVKM, per germline. The CDR3 has 18 residues. The V gene lost 1 base and the J gene lost 4 bases, with 23 bases spanning the gap. The CDR3 protein is CASSLSGQGGSRSYEQYF. Here the CDR3 DNA reads TGTGCCAGCAGTTTATCCGGACAGGGAGGGAGCAGGTCTTACGAGCAGTACTTC.

This clone was counted only a few times. CDR3 DNA sequence: TGTGCCAGCAGCTTCACAGGGACCGGGGAGCTGTTTTTT. Amino acids: CASSFTGTGELFF. The V gene is TRBV5-4, the J gene TRBJ2-2; TRBD1 might be the D (6 bases). From germline, CDR1 is SGHNT and CDR2 YYREEE (reference sequence). This CDR3 is 13 amino acids long. The ends were cut back, 2 bases at V and 5 bases at J, with 7 bases in the middle. Variable domain in full (rest from reference TRBV5-4 and TRBJ2-2): ETGVTQSPTHLIKTRGQQVTLRCSSQSGHNTVSWYQQALGQGPQFIFQYYREEENGRGNFPPRFSGLQFPNYSSELNVNALELDDSALYLCASSFTGTGELFFGEGSRLTVL.

The chain couples TRBV4-1 to TRBJ2-2; no clear D. The CDR3 sequence is 14 residues long. Per the germline V gene, CDR1 is MGHRA and CDR2 is YSYEKL. The V gene lost 3 bases and the J gene lost 5 bases, with 10 bases spanning the gap. The CDR3 sequence: CASSHVSGTGELFF. In nucleotides, the CDR3 is TGCGCCAGCAGCCACGTGTCGGGTACCGGGGAGCTGTTTTTT.